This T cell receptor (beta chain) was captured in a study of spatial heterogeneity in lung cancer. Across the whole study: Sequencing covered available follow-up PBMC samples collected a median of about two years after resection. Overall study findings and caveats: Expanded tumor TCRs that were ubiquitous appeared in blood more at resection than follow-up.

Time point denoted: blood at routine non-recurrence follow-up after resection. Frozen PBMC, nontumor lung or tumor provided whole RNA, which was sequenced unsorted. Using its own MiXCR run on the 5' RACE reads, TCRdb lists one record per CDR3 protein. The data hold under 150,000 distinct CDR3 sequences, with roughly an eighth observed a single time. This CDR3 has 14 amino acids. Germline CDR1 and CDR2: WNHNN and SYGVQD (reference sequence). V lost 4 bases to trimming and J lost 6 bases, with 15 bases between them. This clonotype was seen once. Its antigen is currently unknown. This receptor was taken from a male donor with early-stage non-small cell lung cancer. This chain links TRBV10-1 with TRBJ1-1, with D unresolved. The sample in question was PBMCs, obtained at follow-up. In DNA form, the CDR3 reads TGCGCCAGCAGTGCCGGAACTATCCAGGCTGAAGCTTTCTTT. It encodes CASSAGTIQAEAFF.